Listed below are T cell receptor beta chains from one sample, sequenced in a study of HIV-infected patients and healthy controls. TCRdb reprocessed the 5' RACE reads via MiXCR and lists one record per CDR3 protein. The sample consists of over 15,000 distinct CDR3 sequences, around 5% of them appearing once. Sequencing was done on a sample of blood. Every receptor here comes from an adult in good health. CDR3s include the opening cysteine and the closing phenylalanine or tryptophan. Fields, in order: V gene, clone size, D gene, CDR3 length, J gene, CDR3 protein, CDR3 DNA. A D gene is named only where the DNA matches it firmly. Size is stated for part of the rows, as once, few or many counts, or as a class when the clone is expanded.

v_call: TRBV20-1; clone_size: medium-sized; d_call: -; cdr3_length: 14; j_call: TRBJ2-1; cdr3_aa: CSALSVSSYNEQFF; cdr3_nt: TGCAGTGCCCTTAGCGTTAGCTCCTACAATGAGCAGTTCTTC
v_call: TRBV5-4; clone_size: -; d_call: -; cdr3_length: 13; j_call: TRBJ2-3; cdr3_aa: CASSLSGVDTQYF; cdr3_nt: TGTGCCAGCAGCTTATCAGGGGTAGATACGCAGTATTTT
v_call: TRBV6-4; clone_size: medium-sized; d_call: -; cdr3_length: 13; j_call: TRBJ2-1; cdr3_aa: CASSDRDSNEQFF; cdr3_nt: TGTGCCAGCAGTGACAGGGATTCCAATGAGCAGTTCTTC
v_call: TRBV20-1; clone_size: many; d_call: TRBD2; cdr3_length: 17; j_call: TRBJ2-3; cdr3_aa: CSARDVLAGGRGDTQYF; cdr3_nt: TGCAGTGCTAGAGATGTGTTAGCGGGGGGGCGGGGAGATACGCAGTATTTT
v_call: TRBV5-1; clone_size: many; d_call: -; cdr3_length: 16; j_call: TRBJ1-1; cdr3_aa: CASSPPLTAASSEAFF; cdr3_nt: TGCGCCAGCAGCCCGCCCCTCACAGCAGCTAGCTCTGAAGCTTTCTTT
v_call: TRBV7-9; clone_size: many; d_call: TRBD2; cdr3_length: 18; j_call: TRBJ2-3; cdr3_aa: CASSLGLAGLISTDTQYF; cdr3_nt: TGTGCCAGCAGCTTAGGGCTAGCGGGGTTAATCAGCACAGATACGCAGTATTTT
v_call: TRBV3-1; clone_size: medium-sized; d_call: TRBD2; cdr3_length: 14; j_call: TRBJ2-3; cdr3_aa: CASSQEPGGDTQYF; cdr3_nt: TGTGCCAGCAGCCAAGAACCGGGGGGAGATACGCAGTATTTT
v_call: TRBV2; clone_size: many; d_call: -; cdr3_length: 12; j_call: TRBJ1-5; cdr3_aa: CASSLSSQPQHF; cdr3_nt: TGTGCCAGCAGTTTGAGTTCTCAGCCCCAGCATTTT
v_call: TRBV6-5; clone_size: many; d_call: -; cdr3_length: 12; j_call: TRBJ2-7; cdr3_aa: CASTPGSGPQYF; cdr3_nt: TGTGCCAGCACTCCCGGGAGTGGACCGCAGTACTTC
v_call: TRBV19; clone_size: medium-sized; d_call: -; cdr3_length: 15; j_call: TRBJ1-5; cdr3_aa: CASSIPPWGDQPQHF; cdr3_nt: TGTGCCAGTAGTATCCCTCCGTGGGGAGATCAGCCCCAGCATTTT
v_call: TRBV12-3/TRBV12-4; clone_size: many; d_call: -; cdr3_length: 15; j_call: TRBJ1-2; cdr3_aa: CASRRPGSGGYGYTF; cdr3_nt: TGTGCCAGCAGGCGACCGGGCTCCGGGGGCTATGGCTACACCTTC
v_call: TRBV14; clone_size: medium-sized; d_call: -; cdr3_length: 17; j_call: TRBJ2-2; cdr3_aa: CASSPGHVDPLTGELFF; cdr3_nt: TGTGCCAGCAGCCCGGGACATGTCGATCCTCTAACCGGGGAGCTGTTTTTT
v_call: TRBV18; clone_size: many; d_call: -; cdr3_length: 14; j_call: TRBJ1-1; cdr3_aa: CASSPLRRDAEAFF; cdr3_nt: TGTGCCAGCTCACCACTTCGAAGGGACGCTGAAGCTTTCTTT
v_call: TRBV7-3; clone_size: many; d_call: -; cdr3_length: 20; j_call: TRBJ2-3; cdr3_aa: CASSLTSRPVSNLFTDTQYF; cdr3_nt: TGTGCCAGCAGCTTAACTTCTAGGCCTGTATCTAACCTTTTCACAGATACGCAGTATTTT
v_call: TRBV5-1; clone_size: many; d_call: -; cdr3_length: 16; j_call: TRBJ1-4; cdr3_aa: CASSSSSGFASEKLFF; cdr3_nt: TGCGCCAGCAGTTCGAGTTCAGGATTCGCGAGTGAAAAACTGTTTTTT
v_call: TRBV30; clone_size: many; d_call: -; cdr3_length: 15; j_call: TRBJ2-5; cdr3_aa: CARTHPLEGDETQYF; cdr3_nt: TGTGCCCGAACCCACCCTCTGGAAGGAGATGAGACCCAGTACTTC
v_call: TRBV6-2/TRBV6-3; clone_size: medium-sized; d_call: TRBD1; cdr3_length: 15; j_call: TRBJ2-2; cdr3_aa: CASTSQDRVTGELFF; cdr3_nt: TGTGCCAGCACTTCTCAAGACAGGGTGACCGGGGAGCTGTTTTTT
v_call: TRBV5-5; clone_size: medium-sized; d_call: -; cdr3_length: 13; j_call: TRBJ1-1; cdr3_aa: CASSLERDTEAFF; cdr3_nt: TGTGCCAGCAGCTTGGAAAGGGACACTGAAGCTTTCTTT
v_call: TRBV25-1; clone_size: many; d_call: TRBD1; cdr3_length: 16; j_call: TRBJ1-4; cdr3_aa: CASSEYLGDRDEKLFF; cdr3_nt: TGTGCCAGCAGTGAATATCTGGGGGACAGAGATGAAAAACTGTTTTTT
v_call: TRBV9; clone_size: many; d_call: TRBD2; cdr3_length: 17; j_call: TRBJ2-3; cdr3_aa: CASSPGLAGTSTDTQYF; cdr3_nt: TGTGCCAGCAGCCCTGGACTAGCGGGGACTAGCACAGATACGCAGTATTTT
v_call: TRBV4-2; clone_size: many; d_call: -; cdr3_length: 14; j_call: TRBJ1-4; cdr3_aa: CASSLGGMNEKLFF; cdr3_nt: TGTGCCAGCAGCCTAGGAGGGATGAATGAAAAACTGTTTTTT
v_call: TRBV12-3/TRBV12-4; clone_size: many; d_call: -; cdr3_length: 15; j_call: TRBJ1-1; cdr3_aa: CASSSRWGSNTEAFF; cdr3_nt: TGTGCCAGCAGTAGTCGGTGGGGATCGAACACTGAAGCTTTCTTT
v_call: TRBV2; clone_size: many; d_call: -; cdr3_length: 11; j_call: TRBJ2-7; cdr3_aa: CASSAAYEQYF; cdr3_nt: TGTGCCAGCAGTGCCGCCTACGAGCAGTACTTC
v_call: TRBV29-1; clone_size: many; d_call: -; cdr3_length: 13; j_call: TRBJ1-1; cdr3_aa: CSVVGGLNTEAFF; cdr3_nt: TGCAGCGTTGTGGGGGGCCTAAACACTGAAGCTTTCTTT
v_call: TRBV12-3/TRBV12-4; clone_size: many; d_call: -; cdr3_length: 14; j_call: TRBJ2-3; cdr3_aa: CASSLGTSTDTQYF; cdr3_nt: TGTGCCAGCAGTTTGGGGACTAGCACAGATACGCAGTATTTT
v_call: TRBV6-6; clone_size: many; d_call: -; cdr3_length: 15; j_call: TRBJ1-2; cdr3_aa: CASSYVRKFYSGYTF; cdr3_nt: TGTGCCAGCAGTTACGTGAGGAAATTTTATAGTGGCTACACCTTC
v_call: TRBV7-2; clone_size: many; d_call: -; cdr3_length: 12; j_call: TRBJ2-3; cdr3_aa: CASSPTTDTQYF; cdr3_nt: TGTGCCAGCAGCCCAACCACAGATACGCAGTATTTT
v_call: TRBV6-2/TRBV6-3; clone_size: few; d_call: -; cdr3_length: 14; j_call: TRBJ2-5; cdr3_aa: CASSPPWDAETQYF; cdr3_nt: TGTGCCAGCAGTCCACCTTGGGATGCGGAGACCCAGTACTTC
v_call: TRBV7-9; clone_size: many; d_call: -; cdr3_length: 14; j_call: TRBJ1-5; cdr3_aa: CASSSLYSNQPQHF; cdr3_nt: TGTGCCAGCAGTTCTCTATATAGCAATCAGCCCCAGCATTTT
v_call: TRBV5-1; clone_size: few; d_call: -; cdr3_length: 14; j_call: TRBJ1-2; cdr3_aa: CASSLIPLNYGYTF; cdr3_nt: TGCGCCAGCAGCTTGATTCCGCTCAACTATGGCTACACCTTC
v_call: TRBV19; clone_size: many; d_call: -; cdr3_length: 13; j_call: TRBJ1-1; cdr3_aa: CASSSKGGTEAFF; cdr3_nt: TGTGCCAGTAGTTCTAAAGGGGGAACTGAAGCTTTCTTT
v_call: TRBV6-6; clone_size: many; d_call: TRBD1; cdr3_length: 14; j_call: TRBJ2-3; cdr3_aa: CASRIQGATDTQYF; cdr3_nt: TGTGCCAGCAGAATACAGGGGGCCACAGATACGCAGTATTTT
v_call: TRBV7-6; clone_size: many; d_call: TRBD2; cdr3_length: 15; j_call: TRBJ2-3; cdr3_aa: CASSSTGGGANTQYF; cdr3_nt: TGTGCCAGCAGCTCGACGGGCGGGGGGGCGAATACGCAGTATTTT
v_call: TRBV3-1; clone_size: many; d_call: -; cdr3_length: 14; j_call: TRBJ2-7; cdr3_aa: CASSFTPDSLEQYF; cdr3_nt: TGTGCCAGCAGCTTCACACCTGATTCACTCGAGCAGTACTTC
v_call: TRBV6-2/TRBV6-3; clone_size: many; d_call: -; cdr3_length: 16; j_call: TRBJ1-5; cdr3_aa: CASREPGIGSNQPQHF; cdr3_nt: TGTGCCAGCAGGGAACCGGGGATCGGGAGCAATCAGCCCCAGCATTTT
v_call: TRBV28; clone_size: many; d_call: TRBD1; cdr3_length: 16; j_call: TRBJ2-1; cdr3_aa: CASIPGDRASGNEQFF; cdr3_nt: TGTGCCAGCATACCCGGAGACAGGGCGTCGGGCAATGAGCAGTTCTTC
v_call: TRBV5-6; clone_size: -; d_call: -; cdr3_length: 11; j_call: TRBJ1-1; cdr3_aa: CASSTGPTAFF; cdr3_nt: TGTGCCAGCAGTACAGGGCCGACTGCTTTCTTT
v_call: TRBV19; clone_size: medium-sized; d_call: TRBD1; cdr3_length: 13; j_call: TRBJ1-4; cdr3_aa: CASFETGGSRINF; cdr3_nt: TGTGCCAGTTTCGAGACAGGGGGTTCCCGCATCAACTTT
v_call: TRBV2; clone_size: many; d_call: -; cdr3_length: 14; j_call: TRBJ2-7; cdr3_aa: CASSDGWSSYEQYF; cdr3_nt: TGTGCCAGCAGTGACGGTTGGAGCTCCTACGAGCAGTACTTC
v_call: TRBV6-2/TRBV6-3; clone_size: many; d_call: -; cdr3_length: 16; j_call: TRBJ1-1; cdr3_aa: CASSYPPGGEGTEAFF; cdr3_nt: TGTGCCAGCAGTTACCCCCCCGGGGGGGAAGGCACTGAAGCTTTCTTT
v_call: TRBV5-1; clone_size: many; d_call: -; cdr3_length: 14; j_call: TRBJ2-3; cdr3_aa: CASSLAQAGDTQYF; cdr3_nt: TGCGCCAGCAGCTTGGCCCAGGCTGGAGATACGCAGTATTTT
v_call: TRBV6-1; clone_size: many; d_call: -; cdr3_length: 15; j_call: TRBJ2-7; cdr3_aa: CASSVSTGGNYEQYF; cdr3_nt: TGTGCCAGCAGTGTGTCGACAGGAGGTAACTACGAGCAGTACTTC
v_call: TRBV6-2/TRBV6-3; clone_size: medium-sized; d_call: -; cdr3_length: 15; j_call: TRBJ1-5; cdr3_aa: CASRLDSKGNQPQHF; cdr3_nt: TGTGCCAGCAGATTGGACAGTAAAGGCAATCAGCCCCAGCATTTT
v_call: TRBV27; clone_size: many; d_call: -; cdr3_length: 17; j_call: TRBJ2-5; cdr3_aa: CASSPEDGAEYQETQYF; cdr3_nt: TGTGCCAGCAGTCCAGAAGACGGGGCAGAGTACCAAGAGACCCAGTACTTC
v_call: TRBV4-2; clone_size: medium-sized; d_call: TRBD1; cdr3_length: 16; j_call: TRBJ1-4; cdr3_aa: CASSLTGTGVEQKLFF; cdr3_nt: TGTGCCAGCAGCCTAACCGGGACAGGGGTTGAGCAAAAACTGTTTTTT
v_call: TRBV7-9; clone_size: many; d_call: -; cdr3_length: 15; j_call: TRBJ1-3; cdr3_aa: CASSLIGYTGNTIYF; cdr3_nt: TGTGCCAGCAGCTTAATAGGGTACACTGGAAACACCATATATTTT
v_call: TRBV3-1; clone_size: many; d_call: -; cdr3_length: 14; j_call: TRBJ1-3; cdr3_aa: CASSQADPGNTIYF; cdr3_nt: TGTGCCAGCAGCCAAGCAGATCCTGGAAACACCATATATTTT